These 17 T cell receptor beta chains came from one sample sequenced in a study of blood T cell repertoires in COVID-19. The table came from immunoSEQ multiplex PCR; TCRdb's copy has only in-frame clones and leaves some out. The repertoire holds 500,000 or so clones, with approximately 86% as singletons. Sequencing was performed on PBMCs or T cells enriched from blood (not recorded which). These receptors all stem from a woman in her late teens or twenties who had recovered from COVID-19.

The count of this clone is one. The chain has TRBV19 and TRBJ2-5, with D possibly TRBD1 on 10 matching bases. This CDR3 has 13 amino acids. Germline V CDR1 and CDR2: LNHDA, SQIVND (reference sequence). The CDR3 coding sequence is TGTGCGACAGGGGGCGCGGGAGGGGAGACCCAGTACTTC. This translates into CATGGAGGETQYF.

The chain joins TRBV6-4 to TRBJ1-6; the D is unclear. The CDR3 runs 13 residues. Germline CDR1 MRHNA, CDR2 SNTAGT. Trimming pared 4 bases from V and 7 bases from J, leaving 8 bases between. The CDR3 here is CASSASGNSPLHF. CDR3 in DNA: TGTGCCAGCAGTGCCTCGGGCAATTCACCCCTCCACTTT.

The chain links TRBV30 to TRBJ2-5; D remains ambiguous. The CDR3 runs 8 residues. Germline V gene lookup returns CDR1 GTSNPN and CDR2 SVGIG (reference sequence). CDR3 sequence (DNA): TGTGCTCTGGAGACCCAGTACTTC. Protein: CALETQYF.

The chain uses TRBV21-1 and TRBJ1-5; TRBD1 is taken as the D call from the table, unchecked against the DNA. TRBV21-1 is labeled a pseudogene. The CDR3 consists of 14 residues. The CDR3 coding sequence is TGTGCCAGCAGCCGGGACAGGGGAAGGCAGCCCCAGCATTTT. Encoded protein: CASSRDRGRQPQHF.

The chain couples TRBV6-5 to TRBJ2-5; D possibly corresponds to TRBD1 (5 bases). Between the trimmed V and J ends, which lost 7 bases and 1 base, there was a span of 13 bases. Germline V CDR1 and CDR2: MNHEY, SVGAGI. The CDR3 loop spans 14 amino acids. The CDR3 region is CASTRTLPQETQYF. As DNA, the CDR3 is TGTGCCAGCACCCGGACACTCCCCCAAGAGACCCAGTACTTC.

The chain links TRBV12-1 to TRBJ1-1; the table's D gene call, TRBD1, was not cross checked with the DNA. TRBV12-1 is flagged as a pseudogene. CDR3 length: 12 amino acids. CDR3 region: CASSSINTEAFF. The CDR3 region has the DNA TGTGCCAGCAGCTCAATCAACACTGAAGCTTTCTTT.

This chain links TRBV7-6 with TRBJ2-3; D might be TRBD1 (5 bases). The CDR3 consists of 16 residues. The germline CDR1 and CDR2 sequences are SGHVS and FNYEAQ. Trimming stripped 0 bases from V and 3 bases from J, with 13 bases between. The chain's CDR3 is CASSLAQGLPTDTQYF. The CDR3 nucleotides are TGTGCCAGCAGCTTAGCGCAGGGCTTACCTACAGATACGCAGTATTTT.

J is TRBJ1-2 and V is TRBV12-3 or TRBV12-4; the D gene is possibly TRBD1 (5 bases). This CDR3 is built from 13 residues. V shed 2 bases and J shed 4 bases, with 8 bases lying between them. CDR3 residues: CASSLQGSYGYTF. The CDR3 bases are TGTGCCAGCAGTTTACAGGGATCCTATGGCTACACCTTC.

This CDR3 reads CATSRDGGEGSAQHF. CDR3 coding DNA: TGTGCCACCAGCAGAGATGGGGGGGAAGGATCAGCCCAGCATTTT. The V and J genes are TRBV15 and TRBJ1-5; D possibly corresponds to TRBD1 (5 bases). The CDR3 runs 15 residues. The V and J ends lost 0 bases and 11 bases respectively, with 17 bases between them. The germline V gene encodes CDR1 LNHNV and CDR2 YYDKDF (reference sequence).

V is TRBV30 and J is TRBJ1-6, with D possibly matching TRBD1 (5 bases). This CDR3 has 17 residues. Germline assignment: CDR1 GTSNPN and CDR2 SVGIG (reference sequence). Trimming stripped 4 bases from V and 9 bases from J, with 25 bases between. CDR3 bases: TGTGCCTGGACCTCCTGGGGGGGGGAAGGCTTCAGTTCACCCCTCCACTTT. It encodes CAWTSWGGEGFSSPLHF. Based on the CDR3 plus reference TRBV30 and TRBJ1-6, the full variable domain is SQTIHQWPATLVQPVGSPLSLECTVEGTSNPNLYWYRQAAGRGLQLLFYSVGIGQISSEVPQNLSASRPQDRQFILSSKKLLLSDSGFYLCAWTSWGGEGFSSPLHFGNGTRLTVT.

This clone was picked up one time. The chain has TRBV11-2 and TRBJ1-1, with D perhaps TRBD1 (5 bases). Trimming pared 5 bases from V and 0 bases from J, leaving 13 bases between. The CDR3 spans 15 residues. CDR1 and CDR2 (germline): SGHAT, FQNNGV. The CDR3 DNA sequence: TGTGCCAGCAGCCCCTCTACAGGTGTGAACACTGAAGCTTTCTTT. This sequence encodes CASSPSTGVNTEAFF.

About this clone: Other DNA sequences from this sample encode an identical CDR3 as well. This chain joins TRBV6-5 and TRBJ1-1, with 8 bases identical to TRBD1. Germline trimming cut 6 bases from V and 5 bases from J; bases unmatched to any gene: 2. The germline V gene encodes CDR1 MNHEY and CDR2 SVGAGI. The CDR3 consists of 12 residues. For the CDR3, the DNA is TGTGCCAGCAGCCGGACAGGGACTGAAGCTTTCTTT. The encoded protein is CASSRTGTEAFF.

V usage is TRBV28 and J usage is TRBJ1-2; 9 positions agree with TRBD1. This CDR3 has 15 residues. Germline trimming cut 5 bases from V and 6 bases from J; bases unmatched to any gene: 10. In germline, CDR1 is MDHEN, CDR2 SYDVKM. CDR3 nucleotides: TGTGCCAGCAGTCTTACCGGGACAGGGCACGATGGCTACACCTTC. As protein: CASSLTGTGHDGYTF.

V usage is TRBV6-2 or TRBV6-3 and J usage is TRBJ1-4; D may be TRBD1 (6 bases). CDR3 length: 13 residues. Trimming cost V 4 bases and J 8 bases, with 11 bases left between them. Germline lookup yields CDR1 MNHEY and CDR2 SVGEGT. CDR3 nucleotide sequence: TGTGCCAGCAGTTTGGGGGCAAGGGAAAAACTGTTTTTT. It is translated as CASSLGAREKLFF.

The chain has TRBV7-3 and TRBJ1-1; possible D gene TRBD1, 5 bases. The germline V gene has CDR1 SGHTA and CDR2 FQGTGA. The CDR3 spans 13 residues. V lost 6 bases, J lost 3 bases, and 11 bases lay in between. CDR3 loop: CASSFGGDTEAFF. The CDR3 DNA sequence: TGTGCCAGCAGTTTCGGGGGGGACACTGAAGCTTTCTTT.

The chain combines TRBV19 with TRBJ1-5, with 12 nucleotides matching TRBD1. CDR1 and CDR2 (germline): LNHDA, SQIVND (reference sequence). Trimming took 3 bases from V and 4 from J; bases not matched to a gene: 13. The length of the CDR3 is 19 residues. In DNA form, the CDR3 reads TGTGCCAGTAGTATTTTAGTGGGACAGGGGGCCGGTGGGAATCAGCCCCAGCATTTT. Translated, it gives CASSILVGQGAGGNQPQHF.

This chain uses TRBV10-3 with TRBJ1-1, with D unclear. V was clipped by 4 bases and J by 1 base, with 13 bases between them. CDR1 and CDR2 from the germline V gene are ENHRY and SYGVKD. This CDR3 is 15 amino acids long. The CDR3 nucleotides read TGTGCCATCAGTGCTCGGGTCGGGAGGAACACTGAAGCTTTCTTT. Amino acids: CAISARVGRNTEAFF.